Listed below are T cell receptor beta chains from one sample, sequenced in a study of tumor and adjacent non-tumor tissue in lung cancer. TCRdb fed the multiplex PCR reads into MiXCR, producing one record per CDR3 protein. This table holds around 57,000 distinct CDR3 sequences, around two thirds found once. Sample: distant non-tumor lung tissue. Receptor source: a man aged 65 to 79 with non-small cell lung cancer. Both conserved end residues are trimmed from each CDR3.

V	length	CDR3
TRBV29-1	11	SVVSSGANVLT
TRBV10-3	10	AISVLANEQY
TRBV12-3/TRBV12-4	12	ASSPLLSSYEQY
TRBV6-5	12	ASSLNHREETQY
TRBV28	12	ASSYREQPGELF
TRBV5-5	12	ASSLGLGPGEQF
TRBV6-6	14	ASSYLGTSNTGELF
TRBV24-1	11	ATSDFSLNEQF
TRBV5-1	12	ASSSSVRNYEQY
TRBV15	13	ATSSTGTWGYEQF
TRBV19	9	ASQGTDTQY
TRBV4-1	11	ASSHYREGPQH
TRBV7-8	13	ASSLVGRERSPLH
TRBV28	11	ASSFKTTYEQY
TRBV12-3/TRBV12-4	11	ASTYIRDDEQY
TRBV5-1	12	ASSIRRGADTQY
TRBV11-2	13	ASSLGLGSHNEQF
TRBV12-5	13	ASGRGDKLTDTQY
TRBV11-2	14	ASSSVQGTPTYEQY
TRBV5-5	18	SSSLHRLAGGLWGLNEQF
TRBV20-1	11	SARDRRNYEQY
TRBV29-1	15	SEDIGTGGSSNQPQH
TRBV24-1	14	VTSGSGQGHYNEQF